This T cell receptor beta chain stems from a study of regulatory T cells in long-lasting Graves disease. Study outcomes and limitations: Whereas 1,000 or so public clonotypes were shared by new patients, persistent patients shared more, at roughly 3,000.

Researchers made TCR beta libraries by using iRepertoire HTBI primers and running Arm-PCR on CDR3 regions. TCRdb ran MiXCR on the multiplex PCR reads and lists one entry per CDR3 protein. Found here are about 310,000 distinct CDR3 sequences, around 23% of them singletons; the top ten hold 56%. As concerns this clonotype: The antigen remains unidentified.

Documented time point: persistent/refractory GD, antithyroid drugs over 5 years with positive TRAb. The authors made the TCR library using RNA they extracted from PBMCs. The length of the CDR3 is 17 residues. Germline lookup yields CDR1 SGHTA and CDR2 FQGNSA. Trimming removed 3 bases from V and 0 bases from J, with 15 bases in between. The clonotype was recovered from a female donor with Graves disease. The chain carries TRBV7-2 and TRBJ1-3; D not resolved. The sample consisted of peripheral blood mononuclear cells (PBMCs), taken when the disease was refractory, from a patient treated with antithyroid drugs. CDR3 in DNA: TGTGCCAGCAGCTTGCAACCAACAGCTACCTCTGGAAACACCATATATTTT. Translation: CASSLQPTATSGNTIYF. Filled out from reference TRBV7-2 and TRBJ1-3, the complete variable domain reads GAGVSQSPSNKVTEKGKDVELRCDPISGHTALYWYRQSLGQGLEFLIYFQGNSAPDKSGLPSDRFSAERTGGSVSTLTIQRTQQEDSAVYLCASSLQPTATSGNTIYFGEGSWLTVV.